This T cell receptor beta chain was captured in a study of regulatory T cells in long-lasting Graves disease. This CDR3 has 15 amino acids. CDR1 is MGHRA and CDR2 is YSYEKL in the germline V gene. V was trimmed by 4 bases and J by 10 bases, leaving 20 bases between them. CDR3 regions were amplified by Arm-PCR using iRepertoire HTBI primers to build TCR beta libraries. A single record per CDR3 protein comes from TCRdb applying MiXCR to the multiplex PCR reads. Of around 330,000 distinct CDR3 sequences in the sample, 15% to 20% were seen once. On this clonotype: Possible read error: a much larger clone is one base away.

Specified time point: newly diagnosed GD, antithyroid drugs for less than 3 months. There was RNA extracted from PBMCs, and the TCR library was made from it. The TCR originated in a female donor with Graves disease. This sample comprised peripheral blood mononuclear cells (PBMCs), obtained at new diagnosis, from a patient treated with antithyroid drugs. The chain is built from TRBV4-1 and TRBJ2-1, with a tentative D call TRBD2 (5 bases). CDR3 protein: CASSPEAGGWMEQFF. DNA for the CDR3: TGCGCCAGCAGCCCTGAGGCTGGCGGGTGGATGGAGCAGTTCTTC.